A selection of T cell receptor beta chains follows, all from one sample in a study of cytomegalovirus exposure and HLA in healthy donors. The protocol was immunoSEQ multiplex PCR, while the TCRdb copy is restricted to in-frame clones and leaves out a portion. The sample consists of about 160,000 clones, 70% to 90% of them appearing once. Sample: PBMCs. All receptors derive from a woman between 25 and 40 years old in good health and CMV-seropositive. The CDR3 runs from the conserved cysteine through the conserved F or W. A D gene is named only where the DNA matches it firmly. A row's size may be missing; if present it is once, few, many or a size class.

j_gene | d_gene | abundance | v_gene | CDR3nt | CDR3aa
TRBJ2-3 | TRBD2 | NA | TRBV10-3 | TGTGCCATCAGAGGATCGGGGGGGACTGCAGATACGCAGTATTTT | CAIRGSGGTADTQYF
TRBJ2-6 | NA | NA | TRBV28 | TGTGCCAGCAGTACACAGGTCTCTGGGGCCAACGTCCTGACTTTC | CASSTQVSGANVLTF
TRBJ1-1 | NA | NA | TRBV4-1 | TGCGCCAGCAGCCAAGTCCAGCAGGGAATCACTGAAGCTTTCTTT | CASSQVQQGITEAFF
TRBJ1-2 | NA | NA | TRBV10-3 | TGTGCCATCAGTGAACGGGGGGCAGGAGTCTATGGCTACACCTTC | CAISERGAGVYGYTF
TRBJ1-4 | NA | NA | TRBV28 | TGTGCCAGCAGAGCTCGGGGGGCGGGGTCTGAAAAACTGTTTTTT | CASRARGAGSEKLFF
TRBJ1-2 | TRBD1 | NA | TRBV2 | TGTGCCAGCAGACTGGACAGGGGAGGCTATGGCTACACCTTC | CASRLDRGGYGYTF
TRBJ1-6 | NA | NA | TRBV7-9 | TGTGCCAGCAGCTTAGTTGGGGGCTTGACTTCACCCCTCCACTTT | CASSLVGGLTSPLHF
TRBJ1-4 | NA | NA | TRBV30 | TGTGCCTGGAGTGTAATCCCTCGGGATGAAAAACTGTTTTTT | CAWSVIPRDEKLFF
TRBJ2-1 | NA | few | TRBV7-2 | TGTGCCAGCAGCTTAGGTCTCTGGAGTGAGCAGTTCTTC | CASSLGLWSEQFF
TRBJ1-1 | TRBD1 | NA | TRBV18 | TGTGCCAGCTCACCACAGCTTCCGGGACAGTACATGAACACTGAAGCTTTCTTT | CASSPQLPGQYMNTEAFF
TRBJ1-2 | TRBD1 | NA | TRBV4-1 | TGCGCCAGCAGCTACCCGGGACAGGGATATGGCTACACCTTC | CASSYPGQGYGYTF
TRBJ1-5 | TRBD1 | few | TRBV18 | TGTGCCAGCTCACATAGACAGGGGGTGGCCAATGCGGCCCAGCATTTT | CASSHRQGVANAAQHF
TRBJ1-4 | NA | NA | TRBV14 | TGTGCCAGCAGCCCGATAGGCCAGGGCCAAAGGTATTTAGGTCGCTGTTATTTATTT | CASSPIGQGQRYLGRCYLF
TRBJ1-2 | NA | NA | TRBV15 | TGTGCCACCTCGGCAGCTATTTCGGAGTATGGCTACACCTTC | CATSAAISEYGYTF
TRBJ1-4 | TRBD1 | NA | TRBV4-3 | TGCGCCAGCAGCCTGGGACAGGGTTGGGAAAAACTGTTTTTT | CASSLGQGWEKLFF
TRBJ1-2 | NA | NA | TRBV6-1 | TGTGCCAGCAGTGAAGCGAACGGAGCCTATGGCTACACCTTC | CASSEANGAYGYTF
TRBJ2-1 | TRBD2 | NA | TRBV7-9 | TGTGCCAGCAGTCGGGGACTAGCGGGTCTGGGGGATGAGCAGTTCTTC | CASSRGLAGLGDEQFF
TRBJ1-2 | NA | few | TRBV2 | TGTGCCACCGCGCGGGGGTTTGACTATGGCTACACCTTC | CATARGFDYGYTF
TRBJ1-2 | NA | NA | TRBV27 | TGTGCCAGCAGTTCCCTGGACAGACAGAACTGTGGCTACACCTTC | CASSSLDRQNCGYTF
TRBJ2-1 | TRBD1 | NA | TRBV4-3 | TGCGCCAGCAGCCAGTTGGACAGGTACAATGAGCAGTTCTTC | CASSQLDRYNEQFF
TRBJ1-5 | TRBD1 | NA | TRBV9 | TGTGCCAGCAGCGTAGGTGGGACAGCAAATAGCAATCAGCCCCAGCATTTT | CASSVGGTANSNQPQHF
TRBJ2-3 | NA | once | TRBV12-5 | TGTGCTAGTGGTTCCCTCTCAGATACGCAGTATTTT | CASGSLSDTQYF
TRBJ2-7 | NA | NA | TRBV15 | TGTGCCACCAGCTCCCACCAGGGCGCCTACGAGCAGTACTTC | CATSSHQGAYEQYF
TRBJ1-1 | TRBD1 | NA | TRBV7-3 | TGTGCCAGCAGCTTAAGTATCACAGGGGGGGAGAACACTGAAGCTTTCTTT | CASSLSITGGENTEAFF
TRBJ2-2 | TRBD2 | NA | TRBV9 | TGTGCCAGCAGCCCCCCTAGCGGTAACACCGGGGAGCTGTTTTTT | CASSPPSGNTGELFF
TRBJ1-1 | NA | few | TRBV11-2 | TGTGCCAGCAGCACCCTTAGCTCCTCTACTGAAGCTTTCTTT | CASSTLSSSTEAFF
TRBJ2-7 | NA | NA | TRBV7-9 | TGTGCCAGCAGCCAACAGGGTGGCGAGCAGTACTTC | CASSQQGGEQYF
TRBJ2-7 | NA | NA | TRBV7-9 | TGTGCCAGCAGCTTATCGGGTCGCTTCTACGAGCAGTACTTC | CASSLSGRFYEQYF
TRBJ2-3 | TRBD1 | NA | TRBV5-6 | TGTGCCAGCAGCTACTTGACAGGGGTGCCCGATACGCAGTATTTT | CASSYLTGVPDTQYF
TRBJ2-6 | TRBD1 | NA | TRBV29-1 | TGCAGTGCTGGGACAGACGGGGCCAACGTCCTGACTTTC | CSAGTDGANVLTF
TRBJ2-1 | NA | NA | TRBV14 | TGTGCCAGCAGCCAAGCAGTTTACAATGAGCAGTTCTTC | CASSQAVYNEQFF
TRBJ2-7 | NA | NA | TRBV10-3 | TGTGCCATCAGAAACAGCTACGAGCAGTACTTC | CAIRNSYEQYF
TRBJ1-1 | TRBD1 | NA | TRBV5-6 | TGTGCCAGCAGCTATATGGACAGGATGAACACTGAAGCTTTCTTT | CASSYMDRMNTEAFF
TRBJ1-6 | TRBD1 | NA | TRBV19 | TGTGCCAGTACCCAGGGACAGGGTCTTAATTCACCCCTCCACTTT | CASTQGQGLNSPLHF
TRBJ1-2 | TRBD1 | NA | TRBV30 | TGTGCCTGGAGTGGGACAGGGCGATATGGCTACACCTTC | CAWSGTGRYGYTF
TRBJ2-1 | NA | NA | TRBV7-3 | TGTGCCAGCAGCTTAAGGGCAGGGTGGGGTAATGAGCAGTTCTTC | CASSLRAGWGNEQFF
TRBJ2-1 | NA | NA | TRBV5-6 | TGTGCCAGCAGCAGGGGGTTATTGGATGAGCAGTTCTTC | CASSRGLLDEQFF
TRBJ2-5 | TRBD2 | NA | TRBV29-1 | TGCAGCGTTGAAGACGGGACTAGCTCAGAGACCCAGTACTTC | CSVEDGTSSETQYF
TRBJ2-1 | NA | few | TRBV18 | TGTGCCAGCTCACCACCGGGCAGGGACTACAATGAGCAGTTCTTC | CASSPPGRDYNEQFF
TRBJ2-7 | TRBD2 | NA | TRBV7-9 | TGTGCCAGCAGCTTACGGGGGGGCATCGGGGCGCAGTACTTC | CASSLRGGIGAQYF
TRBJ1-1 | NA | NA | TRBV12-5 | TGTGCTAGTGGTTTGGTAAGGGGTACCATGAACACTGAAGCTTTCTTT | CASGLVRGTMNTEAFF
TRBJ2-3 | NA | NA | TRBV9 | TGTGCCAGCAGCGTAGGCAGGTCCATATTCACAGATACGCAGTATTTT | CASSVGRSIFTDTQYF
TRBJ2-1 | NA | few | TRBV5-1 | TGCGCCAGCACTCTACAACAGTCCAATGAGCAGTTCTTC | CASTLQQSNEQFF
TRBJ2-5 | NA | NA | TRBV6-5 | TGTGCCAGCAGTAGACCACAGGGACGAGAGACCCAGTACTTC | CASSRPQGRETQYF
TRBJ1-1 | TRBD1 | NA | TRBV11-3 | TGTGCCAGCAGCGCACAGGGGAGAACTGAAGCTTTCTTT | CASSAQGRTEAFF
TRBJ2-7 | TRBD2 | NA | TRBV4-3 | TGCGCCAGCAGCCAAGATTACCGCGGGGGGGGGTACTATCAGTACTTC | CASSQDYRGGGYYQYF
TRBJ2-2 | NA | NA | TRBV7-8 | TGTGCCAGCAGCTCGTATCGGCCCGGGGGGCGAGGCCCCGGGGAGCTGTTTTTT | CASSSYRPGGRGPGELFF
TRBJ1-1 | TRBD1 | NA | TRBV2 | TGTGCCAGCAGTGTGGGCAGGGGGTGGACTGAAGCTTTCTTT | CASSVGRGWTEAFF
TRBJ1-3 | NA | NA | TRBV29-1 | TGCAGCGTAACAGGGAGCTCTGGAAACACCATATATTTT | CSVTGSSGNTIYF
TRBJ1-1 | NA | NA | TRBV11-3 | TGTGCCAGCAGCTTGTTCATGAACACTGAAGCTTTCTTT | CASSLFMNTEAFF
TRBJ2-1 | TRBD1 | NA | TRBV5-1 | TGCGCCAGCACCTCTTACAGGGGTGGCTCCTACAATGAGCAGTTCTTC | CASTSYRGGSYNEQFF
TRBJ2-1 | TRBD2 | few | TRBV5-4 | TGTGCCAGCAGCCCCCCGAGGACTAGCGGGGGGCCTCGGGAGCAGTTCTTC | CASSPPRTSGGPREQFF
TRBJ1-1 | NA | NA | TRBV19 | TGTGCCAGTAGCTTATCGAGGGCAAAGGGGAACACTGAAGCTTTCTTT | CASSLSRAKGNTEAFF
TRBJ2-7 | NA | NA | TRBV11-3 | TGTGCCAGCAGCCCGCCGTCGAGAGCGGAAGGCTACGAGCAGTACTTC | CASSPPSRAEGYEQYF
TRBJ2-3 | NA | once | TRBV6-6 | TGTGCCAGCAGTTTGAGGCAGGGAAGGTCAGATACGCAGTATTTT | CASSLRQGRSDTQYF
TRBJ2-3 | NA | few | TRBV10-3 | TGTGCCATAGCCACCCGACAAAACACAGATACGCAGTATTTT | CAIATRQNTDTQYF
TRBJ2-7 | TRBD2 | NA | TRBV30 | TGTGCCTGGAGTAAGCTAGCGGGCGACGAGCAGTACTTC | CAWSKLAGDEQYF
TRBJ1-4 | NA | few | TRBV4-1 | TGCGCCAGCAGCCAAGATCTGAGGTGGGAAAAACTGTTTTTT | CASSQDLRWEKLFF
TRBJ2-5 | NA | NA | TRBV19 | TGTGCCAGTAGTATAACTGGGGCCGAGACCCAGTACTTC | CASSITGAETQYF
TRBJ2-7 | TRBD1 | NA | TRBV5-6 | TGTGCCAGCAGCTTGCAGGGGGCCGGTCGATCCTACGAGCAGTACTTC | CASSLQGAGRSYEQYF